The 8 T cell receptor beta chains below all came from one sample that was sequenced in a study of neurological immune-mediated disorders (dated by TCRdb to about 2019). The library was obtained by 5' RACE. Instrument used: Illumina HiSeq 2500. Using fastp trimming at Q25 and MiXCR clonotype assembly, TCRdb reanalyzed the public sequencing data and kept in-frame beta chains. Each entry is one CDR3 protein sequence, shown with its most common DNA and genes. The sample records approximately 36,000 distinct CDR3 sequences, 13% to 15% of which are singletons. The biggest ten clones account for 25% to 30% of the sample. The specimen was PBMCs. Receptors originate from a woman in her 50s with HTLV-1-associated myelopathy (HAM/TSP).

This clonotype showed up many times. The rearrangement uses TRBV5-1 and TRBJ2-7; D might be TRBD1 or TRBD2, each matching 5 bases. CDR1 and CDR2 (germline): SGHRS, YFSETQ. CDR3 length equals 15 residues. The V gene lost 4 bases and the J gene lost 4 bases, with 18 bases spanning the gap. The CDR3 protein is CASSEGPPLSYEQYV. The CDR3 nucleotides read TGCGCCAGCAGCGAGGGACCTCCCCTCTCATACGAGCAGTACGTC.

This clonotype was seen at least ten times. The chain employs TRBV6-2 or TRBV6-3 and TRBJ2-3, with D perhaps TRBD2 (5 bases). The ends were cut back, 5 bases at V and 2 bases at J, with 14 bases in the middle. The CDR3 is made up of 15 amino acids. Germline V gene sequence: CDR1 MNHEY, CDR2 SVGEGT. The CDR3: CASSQTTLLTDTQYF. The CDR3 DNA sequence: TGTGCCAGCAGTCAGACTACTCTCCTCACAGATACGCAGTATTTT.

In this sample, this clonotype turned up many times. The chain is built from TRBV5-5 and TRBJ2-3; 7 nucleotides line up with TRBD2. The germline V gene encodes CDR1 SGHKS and CDR2 YYEKEE (reference sequence). The CDR3 totals 15 residues. Trimming took 0 bases from V and 5 from J; bases not matched to a gene: 6. The CDR3 coding sequence is TGTGCCAGCAGCTTGGCCATCAGGGAGGGAGATACGCAGTATTTT. It translates to CASSLAIREGDTQYF. The variable domain in full, with the rest retrieved from reference TRBV5-5 and TRBJ2-3, is DAGVTQSPTHLIKTRGQQVTLRCSPISGHKSVSWYQQVLGQGPQFIFQYYEKEERGRGNFPDRFSARQFPNYSSELNVNALLLGDSALYLCASSLAIREGDTQYFGPGTRLTVL.

This clonotype was counted ten times or more. This chain joins TRBV7-3 and TRBJ2-5; D might be TRBD2 (7 bases). The germline V gene encodes CDR1 SGHTA and CDR2 FQGTGA. V was pared by 1 base and J by 3 bases, with 15 bases between. The CDR3 is 16 residues long. CDR3 sequence reads: CASSLMGGGREETQYF. The CDR3 region has the DNA TGTGCCAGCAGCTTAATGGGGGGGGGCCGGGAAGAGACCCAGTACTTC.

This clonotype occurred many times. V gene TRBV10-3 combines with J gene TRBJ1-1, with 7 bases matching TRBD1. The junction had 4 bases not matched to a gene; V was cut back by 5 bases and J by 1 base. From germline, CDR1 is ENHRY and CDR2 SYGVKD. This CDR3 spans 14 amino acids. The CDR3 nucleotides read TGTGCCATCAGTAGCAGGGGGACGAACACTGAAGCTTTCTTT. Translating it yields CAISSRGTNTEAFF.

The chain carries TRBV7-8 and TRBJ2-1; weak D call: TRBD2 (6 bases). Germline V CDR1 and CDR2: SGHVS, FQNEAQ. This CDR3 has 15 residues. The V gene lost 2 bases and the J gene lost 2 bases, with 10 bases spanning the gap. The CDR3: CASSLLREPYNEQFF. DNA for the CDR3: TGTGCCAGCAGCTTATTGCGGGAACCCTACAATGAGCAGTTCTTC.

This clonotype came up many times. The chain links TRBV12-3 or TRBV12-4 to TRBJ2-3; D uncertain. This CDR3 has 14 residues. V was clipped by 7 bases and J by 0 bases, with 11 bases between them. CDR3: CASTVQTSTDTQYF. The CDR3 DNA is TGTGCCAGCACGGTCCAGACTAGCACAGATACGCAGTATTTT.

At least ten counts were recorded for this clonotype. The genes are TRBV5-6 and TRBJ1-1; 10 nucleotides align to TRBD1. Germline CDR1 SGHDT, CDR2 YYEEEE. The CDR3 is 15 amino acids. With 3 bases clipped from V and 4 bases from J, the junction kept 6 bases outside the gene matches. CDR3 DNA: TGTGCCAGCAGCTGGGGGACAGGGGTCTCCACTGAAGCTTTCTTT. Amino acids: CASSWGTGVSTEAFF.